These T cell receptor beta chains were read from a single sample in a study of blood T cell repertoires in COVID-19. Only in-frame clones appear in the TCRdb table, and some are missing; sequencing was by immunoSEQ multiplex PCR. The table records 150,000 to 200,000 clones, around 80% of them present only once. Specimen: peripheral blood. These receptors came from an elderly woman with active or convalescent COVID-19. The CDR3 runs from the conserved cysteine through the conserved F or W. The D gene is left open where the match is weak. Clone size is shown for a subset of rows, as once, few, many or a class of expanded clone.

TGTGCCAGCAGCTTAGCGACAGGGAATCAGCCCCAGCATTTT	CASSLATGNQPQHF	TRBV7-2	TRBJ1-5	TRBD1	.
TGTGCCAGCTCGTCAGGGGGGACAGCAAGAGCTTTCTTT	CASSSGGTARAFF	TRBV18	TRBJ1-1	TRBD1	.
TGTGCCAGCAGTTTGGGGACAGGGAATGGCTACACCTTC	CASSLGTGNGYTF	TRBV28	TRBJ1-2	TRBD1	few
TGTGCCAGCTCGCCCGAACAGGGGGCAGCGGAGACCCAGTACTTC	CASSPEQGAAETQYF	TRBV18	TRBJ2-5	TRBD1	once
TGTGCCAGCAGCGTACTGGCTAGCGGGGACATCACAGATACGCAGTATTTT	CASSVLASGDITDTQYF	TRBV9	TRBJ2-3	TRBD2	.
TGTGCCACCGGGACAGGAGGTGAAAAACTGTTTTTT	CATGTGGEKLFF	TRBV10-3	TRBJ1-4	TRBD1	few
TGTGCCAGCAGTGAGGGACAGGGGGCGGCGGGGTCACCCCTCCACTTT	CASSEGQGAAGSPLHF	TRBV2	TRBJ1-6	TRBD1	few
TGTGCCAGCAGGGGACAGTATGAAGCTTTCTTT	CASRGQYEAFF	TRBV12-3/TRBV12-4	TRBJ1-1	TRBD1	.
TGTGCCAGCTCACCACCGGGACAGGGGCACTCTCTGCAGTTCTTC	CASSPPGQGHSLQFF	TRBV18	TRBJ2-1	TRBD1	.
TGTGCCACCAGCAGAGATCTGGGCAGGGGGCATACCGGGGAGCTGTTTTTT	CATSRDLGRGHTGELFF	TRBV15	TRBJ2-2	TRBD1	.
TGTGCCAGCAGCTCCAAACAGGGAATCAGCGGCACCGGGGAGCTGTTTTTT	CASSSKQGISGTGELFF	TRBV7-9	TRBJ2-2	.	.
TGTGCCAGTAGCCCAGGGGGTGGGACAGCAACCGGGGAGCTGTTTTTT	CASSPGGGTATGELFF	TRBV19	TRBJ2-2	TRBD1	few
TGTGCCAGCAGTTCGGGACAGGGGGGGAACATTCAGTACTTC	CASSSGQGGNIQYF	TRBV27	TRBJ2-4	TRBD1	once
TGTGCCAGCAGCGGGCTGGGTGAGACCCAGTACTTC	CASSGLGETQYF	TRBV5-6	TRBJ2-5	.	.
TGCGCCAGCAGCCAAGATCTGACCAGGGGTCGGGAAAAACTGTTTTTT	CASSQDLTRGREKLFF	TRBV4-1	TRBJ1-4	.	.
TGTGCCAGCAGTTACTCGAAAGTTAGTGAGCAGTTCTTC	CASSYSKVSEQFF	TRBV6-2/TRBV6-3	TRBJ2-1	.	few
TGCGCCAGCAGTGGCCCCCCGGGACAGGGGGCCGGTGATACGCAGTATTTT	CASSGPPGQGAGDTQYF	TRBV10-1	TRBJ2-3	TRBD1	.
TGTGCCAGCAGCTTAGTAGGACACCAAGGGGGCAATCAGCCCCAGCATTTT	CASSLVGHQGGNQPQHF	TRBV13	TRBJ1-5	.	.
TGTGCCAGTAGTAAGAGGACACCCGATTCTAATGAAAAACTGTTTTTT	CASSKRTPDSNEKLFF	TRBV19	TRBJ1-4	.	.
TGTGCCAGCAGCCAGGACCGGGACTTGGGGTATGGCTACACCTTC	CASSQDRDLGYGYTF	TRBV4-2	TRBJ1-2	.	.
TGTGCCAGTAGCAGCCTCGGGATAAGCAATCAGCCCCAGCATTTT	CASSSLGISNQPQHF	TRBV19	TRBJ1-5	.	.
TGTGCCAGCAGGGGACAGCTACCTAGCACAGATACGCAGTATTTT	CASRGQLPSTDTQYF	TRBV6-5	TRBJ2-3	TRBD1	.
TGTGCCAGTAGTGTCAGGGGGGCACTTAATCAGCCCCAGCATTTT	CASSVRGALNQPQHF	TRBV19	TRBJ1-5	TRBD1	few
TGTGCCAGCAGCTCCCAGGGTAATCAGCCCCAGCATTTT	CASSSQGNQPQHF	TRBV7-2	TRBJ1-5	.	.
TGCGCCAGCAGCTCCGGACTAGCGGGATCAGCAGATACGCAGTATTTT	CASSSGLAGSADTQYF	TRBV5-1	TRBJ2-3	TRBD2	.
TGTGCCAGCAGTACAAGCTCCTACGAGCAGTACTTC	CASSTSSYEQYF	TRBV12-3/TRBV12-4	TRBJ2-7	.	.
TGCGCCAGCAGCTCTCGGACTAGCGGGGTAAATCACAATGAGCAGTTCTTC	CASSSRTSGVNHNEQFF	TRBV4-3	TRBJ2-1	TRBD2	.
TGTGCCAGCAGCTTGGGTGGGGGCGCGAACACTGAAGCTTTCTTT	CASSLGGGANTEAFF	TRBV5-6	TRBJ1-1	.	once
TGTGCCAGTAGTATCGGGGTAGCGGGCACTGAAGCTTTCTTT	CASSIGVAGTEAFF	TRBV19	TRBJ1-1	.	.
TGCGCCAGCAGCCCGATTAGCGGCGTGACCGATACGCAGTATTTT	CASSPISGVTDTQYF	TRBV5-1	TRBJ2-3	.	.
TGCGCCAGCAGCCAAGAATGGGGCAGGGGGCGAGGGGGCAATCAGCCCCAGCATTTT	CASSQEWGRGRGGNQPQHF	TRBV4-1	TRBJ1-5	TRBD1	few
TGTGCCAGCAGCTTGGTGGGGCCCCCCGGGAATGAGCAGTTCTTC	CASSLVGPPGNEQFF	TRBV5-4	TRBJ2-1	.	.
TGTGCCAGCAGCTTCCAGGGGAGAGACTCACCCCTCCACTTT	CASSFQGRDSPLHF	TRBV7-9	TRBJ1-6	.	.
TGTGCCAGCAGTAAGAGTCGTTATGGCTACACCTTC	CASSKSRYGYTF	TRBV6-5	TRBJ1-2	.	.
TGTGCCAGCATAGGTTCGGACAGGAGGAACACCGGGGAGCTGTTTTTT	CASIGSDRRNTGELFF	TRBV27	TRBJ2-2	TRBD1	many
TGTGCCAGTAGTACTCGGACAGGGGTCGCTATTAACTATGGCTACACCTTC	CASSTRTGVAINYGYTF	TRBV19	TRBJ1-2	TRBD1	.
TGTGCCAGCTCCCTAGCGGGTTTGGAGACCCAGTACTTC	CASSLAGLETQYF	TRBV18	TRBJ2-5	TRBD2	.
TGTGCCAGTAGTACCAGGACAGGGAGCATGCCCACTGAAGCTTTCTTT	CASSTRTGSMPTEAFF	TRBV19	TRBJ1-1	TRBD1	.
TGTGCCAGCTCACTTCTTTCGGGACAGGGGATATACGAGCAGTACTTC	CASSLLSGQGIYEQYF	TRBV18	TRBJ2-7	TRBD1	.
TGCGCCAGCAGCTGGGGGACAGAGGGAGAGACCCAGTACTTC	CASSWGTEGETQYF	TRBV5-1	TRBJ2-5	TRBD1	.
TGCAGCGCAAACCGACAGGACGTCATGAACACTGAAGCTTTCTTT	CSANRQDVMNTEAFF	TRBV29-1	TRBJ1-1	.	.